Here is one T cell receptor beta chain with its context. This record belongs to a study of blood T cell repertoires in COVID-19. Study as a whole: Samples of COVID-19 (acute and convalescent) were obtained from the United States, Italy and Spain.

Clones were sequenced by immunoSEQ multiplex PCR, and TCRdb holds only the in-frame ones, with some missing. The data show about 70,000 clones, about four fifths seen once. This TCR was sampled from a woman of 80 years or more with active or convalescent COVID-19. Sequenced material: peripheral blood.

The CDR3 reads CASSVLAGGKETQYF. DNA for the CDR3: TGTGCCAGCAGCGTCTTAGCGGGGGGGAAAGAGACCCAGTACTTC. The V gene is TRBV7-8, the J gene TRBJ2-5, with 11 bases matching TRBD2. CDR3 size: 15 residues. Germline V gives CDR1 SGHVS, CDR2 FQNEAQ. J lost 3 bases, V lost 5 bases, and 5 bases had no gene match.